The sequence of this TCR beta chain was determined in a study of blood T cells in healthy people across ages. Looking at the study overall: When template switching was applied, about one barcoded beta molecule was captured per two T cells. Whole-study results and caveats: Naive T cell percentage showed a strong correlation with the diversity of TCR beta. Long-lived donors had more naive CD4+ cells and higher diversity than aged donors. The lack of PBMC sorting stopped any conclusive naive versus antigen-experienced comparison.

The CDR3 covers 11 residues. V was trimmed by 4 bases and J by 0 bases, leaving 0 bases between them. In this sample, this clonotype turned up many times. Antigen: not known. Next came a second PCR, run for about 7 to 12 cycles, which used a sample-barcoded 5' primer along with a J-beta primer mix. MiXCR, run by TCRdb on the 5' RACE reads, gives a single entry per CDR3 protein. The sample yields roughly 1.6 million distinct CDR3 sequences, almost 35% seen once. The sequenced material came from blood. This TCR derives from a young woman in good health. The chain carries TRBV12-3 or TRBV12-4 and TRBJ1-2; no clear D gene. The CDR3 reads CASSSNYGYTF. The CDR3 nucleotides read TGTGCCAGCAGTTCTAACTATGGCTACACCTTC.